Each of the 22 T cell receptor beta chains below was sequenced from the same sample in a study of OX40 agonist ivuxolimab in advanced cancers. Sequenced by immunoSEQ multiplex PCR; TCRdb stores in-frame clones only, minus some. The table has around 19,000 clones, over 65% seen once. The sequencing here drew on CD4+ or CD8+ T cells sorted from blood, taken in a trial of the OX40 agonist ivuxolimab. The receptor set was obtained from an adult with an advanced solid tumor such as melanoma, head and neck, liver or kidney cancer.

The V call is TRBV6-4, the J call TRBJ1-3, with no clear D. The CDR3 is made up of 13 amino acids. The germline V gene encodes CDR1 MRHNA and CDR2 SNTAGT. Between the trimmed V and J ends, which lost 7 bases and 2 bases, there was a span of 9 bases. DNA of the CDR3: TGTGCCAGCACCCATAGTACTGGAAACACCATATATTTT. It specifies CASTHSTGNTIYF.

V is TRBV19 and J is TRBJ1-6, with 9 nucleotides matching TRBD1. The CDR3 runs to 14 residues. In germline, CDR1 is LNHDA, CDR2 SQIVND (reference sequence). With V trimmed by 7 bases and J by 7 bases, 5 bases remained unmatched. The CDR3: CASKSGTGNSPLHF. CDR3 DNA sequence: TGTGCCAGTAAGTCAGGGACAGGGAATTCACCCCTCCACTTT.

The chain couples TRBV7-2 to TRBJ2-1, with unresolved D. Per germline, CDR1 SGHTA and CDR2 FQGNSA. The CDR3 length is 14 residues. V was pared by 7 bases and J by 7 bases, with 17 bases between. The CDR3 is CASTLRTAANEQFF. CDR3 DNA: TGTGCCAGCACCCTTCGGACCGCGGCAAATGAGCAGTTCTTC.

On this clone: The same CDR3 also results from other DNA sequences found in this sample. The rearrangement links TRBV11-3 to TRBJ1-3; 8 nucleotides align to TRBD1. The germline gives CDR1 SGHNT, CDR2 YENEEA. The CDR3 contains 15 residues. V lost 5 bases to trimming and J lost 2 bases; unmatched junction nucleotides: 5. The CDR3: CASSPGQGPGNTIYF. The CDR3 DNA follows: TGTGCCAGCAGCCCCGGACAGGGCCCTGGAAACACCATATATTTT. Variable domain in full (rest from reference TRBV11-3 and TRBJ1-3): EAGVVQSPRYKIIEKKQPVAFWCNPISGHNTLYWYLQNLGQGPELLIRYENEEAVDDSQLPKDRFSAERLKGVDSTLKIQPAELGDSAVYLCASSPGQGPGNTIYFGEGSWLTVV.

The gene calls are TRBV11-2 and TRBJ2-1, with 8 positions matching TRBD1. The CDR3 is made up of 15 amino acids. Germline values: CDR1 SGHAT, CDR2 FQNNGV. V lost 3 bases and J lost 4; bases outside the gene matches: 5. This CDR3 reads CASSFDRGAYNEQFF. CDR3 sequence (DNA): TGTGCCAGCAGCTTTGACAGGGGAGCTTACAATGAGCAGTTCTTC.

The chain combines TRBV5-1 with TRBJ2-3, with 13 bases matching TRBD2. V was clipped by 4 bases and J by 5 bases; unmatched bases: 4. Germline V gene lookup returns CDR1 SGHRS and CDR2 YFSETQ. The CDR3 consists of 15 residues. In DNA form, the CDR3 reads TGCGCCAGCAGCGAGGGACTAGCGGGAAGAGATACGCAGTATTTT. It codes for CASSEGLAGRDTQYF.

CDR3 DNA: TGTGCCAGCAGCTACGGGACAGGAGAATATGGCTACACCTTC. It encodes CASSYGTGEYGYTF. The genes are TRBV11-2 and TRBJ1-2; 8 bases are a match to TRBD1. The V gene's germline CDR1 is SGHAT and CDR2 FQNNGV. The CDR3 spans 14 residues. Unmatched junction bases numbered 6, after V lost 4 bases and J lost 5 bases.

V and J are TRBV4-3 and TRBJ2-5, with unresolved D. The CDR3 covers 14 residues. V was shortened by 3 bases and J by 5 bases, with 13 bases between the two germline ends. Germline lookup yields CDR1 LGHNA and CDR2 YSLEER. This CDR3 is CASSQVVTTETQYF. Here the CDR3 DNA reads TGCGCCAGCAGCCAGGTCGTCACGACGGAGACCCAGTACTTC.

The chain has TRBV11-2 and TRBJ1-5, with D possibly TRBD1 on 5 matching bases. Germline V gives CDR1 SGHAT, CDR2 FQNNGV. The CDR3 contains 15 residues. The germline V and J ends were trimmed by 2 bases and 6 bases, with 14 bases remaining between them. This CDR3 is CASSLSQGASQPQHF. CDR3 sequence (DNA): TGTGCCAGCAGCTTATCTCAAGGGGCAAGTCAGCCCCAGCATTTT.

This chain connects TRBV6-1 to TRBJ2-7; 15 positions agree with TRBD2. The V and J ends lost 6 bases and 6 bases, in that order; junction bases with no gene match: 6. CDR1 MNHNS and CDR2 SASEGT come from the germline V gene. The CDR3 loop spans 15 amino acids. The CDR3 DNA is TGTGCCAGCAGATTTCGGGGACTAGCGGGAGGCGAGCAGTACTTC. It yields the protein CASRFRGLAGGEQYF.

V usage is TRBV7-6 and J usage is TRBJ2-3; possible D gene TRBD1, 5 bases. CDR1 and CDR2 (germline): SGHVS, FNYEAQ. The CDR3 sequence is 15 residues long. The V gene lost 1 base and the J gene lost 0 bases, with 8 bases spanning the gap. CDR3 nucleotide sequence: TGTGCCAGCAGCTTAGTGGACAAAAGCACAGATACGCAGTATTTT. It yields the protein CASSLVDKSTDTQYF.

This chain connects TRBV28 to TRBJ1-6; no firm D call. CDR1 and CDR2 (germline): MDHEN, SYDVKM. V dropped 2 bases and J dropped 9 bases, with 11 bases sitting between them. This CDR3 has 14 residues. The CDR3, as DNA: TGTGCCAGCAGTTTAAGCGGTTCGAGTTCACCCCTCCACTTT. Translation: CASSLSGSSSPLHF.

V gene TRBV28 combines with J gene TRBJ1-1; tentative D call: TRBD1 (5 bases). CDR3 length: 16 amino acids. Germline loops: CDR1 MDHEN, CDR2 SYDVKM. Trimming cost V 6 bases and J 0 bases, with 17 bases left between them. CDR3 bases: TGTGCCAGCAGCCTTAGGGGAGGGTCTATGAACACTGAAGCTTTCTTT. It encodes CASSLRGGSMNTEAFF.

V gene TRBV9 combines with J gene TRBJ1-1; D is unresolved. The V gene lost 1 base and the J gene lost 5 bases, with 9 bases spanning the gap. The CDR3 consists of 13 residues. CDR1 is SGDLS and CDR2 is YYNGEE in the germline V gene. The CDR3 here is CASSVMGSTEAFF. In DNA form, the CDR3 reads TGTGCCAGCAGCGTAATGGGCAGTACTGAAGCTTTCTTT. Full variable domain (outside the CDR3, taken from reference TRBV9 and TRBJ1-1): DSGVTQTPKHLITATGQRVTLRCSPRSGDLSVYWYQQSLDQGLQFLIQYYNGEERAKGNILERFSAQQFPDLHSELNLSSLELGDSALYFCASSVMGSTEAFFGQGTRLTVV.

The V call is TRBV6-5, the J call TRBJ2-7; 12 positions match TRBD1. V dropped 5 bases and J dropped 4; count of bases not matched to a gene: 6. The CDR3 is made up of 15 amino acids. Germline-derived CDR1 and CDR2 are MNHEY and SVGAGI. CDR3 sequence reads: CASSQTGQGAYEQYF. The CDR3 nucleotides are TGTGCCAGCAGTCAGACGGGACAGGGGGCATACGAGCAGTACTTC.

The J gene is TRBJ1-4, the V gene TRBV9; TRBD1 might be the D (6 bases). The CDR3 loop spans 15 amino acids. The germline gives CDR1 SGDLS, CDR2 YYNGEE. V lost 0 bases to trimming and J lost 8 bases, with 14 bases between them. CDR3 residues: CASSVVGARGEKLFF. The CDR3 nucleotides read TGTGCCAGCAGCGTAGTGGGGGCGCGGGGAGAAAAACTGTTTTTT.

The count of this clone is one. The rearrangement uses TRBV27 and TRBJ1-5; 9 bases agree with TRBD1. This CDR3 region has 15 residues. V lost 5 bases and J lost 3; bases outside the gene matches: 5. Germline CDR1 MNHEY, CDR2 SMNVEV (reference sequence). DNA of the CDR3: TGTGCCAGCAGTGTGGGACAGGGCCCCAATCAGCCCCAGCATTTT. It encodes CASSVGQGPNQPQHF.

The table lists this clone with a few counts. This sequence joins TRBV27 and TRBJ2-1; 13 nucleotides match TRBD2. This CDR3 has 16 residues. After removal of 5 bases from V and 8 bases from J, the junction contained 9 bases not matched to a gene. Per germline, CDR1 MNHEY and CDR2 SMNVEV (reference sequence). The CDR3 region is CASSPLGLAGWDEQFF. The DNA for the CDR3 is TGTGCCAGCAGTCCCCTGGGACTAGCGGGGTGGGATGAGCAGTTCTTC.

The rearrangement joins TRBV11-2 to TRBJ1-3; TRBD1 matches at 10 bases. Unmatched junction bases numbered 12, after V lost 5 bases and J lost 5 bases. The germline gives CDR1 SGHAT, CDR2 FQNNGV. This CDR3 comprises 17 residues. CDR3 region: CASSPVSGTGARNTIYF. The CDR3 DNA sequence: TGTGCCAGCAGCCCTGTATCCGGGACAGGGGCCAGAAACACCATATATTTT.

The V call is TRBV7-2, the J call TRBJ1-5; 8 nucleotides line up with TRBD1. CDR1 and CDR2 (germline): SGHTA, FQGNSA. V shed 3 bases and J 6 bases; nucleotides not matched to a gene: 4. This CDR3 has 14 amino acids. The CDR3 nucleotides read TGTGCCAGCAGCTTCGGACAGGGTTCTCAGCCCCAGCATTTT. Protein: CASSFGQGSQPQHF.

As regards this clone: The same CDR3 also results from other DNA sequences found in this sample. The CDR3 DNA reads TGCGCCAGCAGCTTAGACAGTTATAGCAATCAGCCCCAGCATTTT. It encodes CASSLDSYSNQPQHF. This chain connects TRBV5-1 to TRBJ1-5; tentatively, D is TRBD1 (5 bases). Trimming cost V 2 bases and J 0 bases, with 9 bases left between them. CDR3 size: 15 residues. CDR1 and CDR2 (germline): SGHRS, YFSETQ.

The table lists this clone with a count of one. The V call is TRBV27, the J call TRBJ1-6; TRBD1 matches 9 bases. The V gene end was trimmed by 4 bases and the J gene end by 8 bases; junction bases not matched to a gene: 3. This CDR3 is built from 14 residues. The germline V gene encodes CDR1 MNHEY and CDR2 SMNVEV (reference sequence). The chain's CDR3 is CASSWRTGDSPLHF. In DNA, the CDR3 is TGTGCCAGCAGTTGGAGGACAGGGGATTCACCCCTCCACTTT.